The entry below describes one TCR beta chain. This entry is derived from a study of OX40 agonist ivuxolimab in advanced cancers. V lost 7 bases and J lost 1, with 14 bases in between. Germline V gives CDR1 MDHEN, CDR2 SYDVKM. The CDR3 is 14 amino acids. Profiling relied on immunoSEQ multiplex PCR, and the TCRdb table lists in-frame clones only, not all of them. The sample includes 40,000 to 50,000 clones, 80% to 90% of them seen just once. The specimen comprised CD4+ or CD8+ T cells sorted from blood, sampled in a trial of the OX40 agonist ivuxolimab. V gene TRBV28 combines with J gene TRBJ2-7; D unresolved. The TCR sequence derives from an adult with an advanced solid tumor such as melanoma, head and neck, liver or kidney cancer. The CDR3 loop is CASKAPPGSYEQYF. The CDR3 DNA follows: TGTGCCAGCAAGGCTCCCCCCGGTTCCTACGAGCAGTACTTC. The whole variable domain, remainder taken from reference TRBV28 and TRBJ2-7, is DVKVTQSSRYLVKRTGEKVFLECVQDMDHENMFWYRQDPGLGLRLIYFSYDVKMKEKGDIPEGYSVSREKKERFSLILESASTNQTSMYLCASKAPPGSYEQYFGPGTRLTVT.